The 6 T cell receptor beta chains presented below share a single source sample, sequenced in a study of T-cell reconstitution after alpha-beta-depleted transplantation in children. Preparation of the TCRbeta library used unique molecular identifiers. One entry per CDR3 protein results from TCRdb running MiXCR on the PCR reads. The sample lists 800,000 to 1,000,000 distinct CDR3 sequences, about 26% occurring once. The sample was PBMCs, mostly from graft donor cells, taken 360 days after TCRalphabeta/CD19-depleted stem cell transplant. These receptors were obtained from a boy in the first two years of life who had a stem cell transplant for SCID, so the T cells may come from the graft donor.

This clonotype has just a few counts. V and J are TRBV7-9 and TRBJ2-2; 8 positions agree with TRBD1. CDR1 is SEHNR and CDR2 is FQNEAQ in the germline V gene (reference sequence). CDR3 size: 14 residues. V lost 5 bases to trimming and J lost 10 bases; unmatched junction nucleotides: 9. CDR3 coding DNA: TGTGCCAGCAGCCCACGACTGGACAGGGCGGAGCTGTTTTTT. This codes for CASSPRLDRAELFF. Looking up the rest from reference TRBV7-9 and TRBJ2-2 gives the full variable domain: DTGVSQNPRHKITKRGQNVTFRCDPISEHNRLYWYRQTLGQGPEFLTYFQNEAQLEKSRLLSDRFSAERPKGSFSTLEIQRTEQGDSAMYLCASSPRLDRAELFFGEGSRLTVL.

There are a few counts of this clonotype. The DNA for the CDR3 is TGCGCCAGCAGAAGCCCCCAGACCGCCTCCTACGAGCAGTACTTC. Encoded protein: CASRSPQTASYEQYF. V is TRBV5-1 and J is TRBJ2-7; D remains ambiguous. Germline CDR1 reads SGHRS; CDR2 reads YFSETQ. Between the trimmed V and J ends, which lost 5 bases and 0 bases, there was a span of 15 bases. This CDR3 is 15 amino acids long. The full variable domain, completed using reference TRBV5-1 and TRBJ2-7, is KAGVTQTPRYLIKTRGQQVTLSCSPISGHRSVSWYQQTPGQGLQFLFEYFSETQRNKGNFPGRFSGRQFSNSRSEMNVSTLELGDSALYLCASRSPQTASYEQYFGPGTRLTVT.

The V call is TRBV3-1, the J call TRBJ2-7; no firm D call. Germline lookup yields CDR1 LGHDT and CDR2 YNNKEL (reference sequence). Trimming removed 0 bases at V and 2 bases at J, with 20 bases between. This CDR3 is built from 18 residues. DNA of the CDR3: TGTGCCAGCAGCCAAGATCCCTACGCTGGTGGGTACGCCTACGAGCAGTACTTC. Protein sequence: CASSQDPYAGGYAYEQYF.

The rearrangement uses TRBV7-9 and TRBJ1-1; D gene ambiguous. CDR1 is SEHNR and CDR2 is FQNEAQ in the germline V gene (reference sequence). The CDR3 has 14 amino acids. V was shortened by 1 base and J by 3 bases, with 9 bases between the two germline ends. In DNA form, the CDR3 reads TGTGCCAGCAGCTTAGACGGCGGGGACACTGAAGCTTTCTTT. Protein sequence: CASSLDGGDTEAFF.

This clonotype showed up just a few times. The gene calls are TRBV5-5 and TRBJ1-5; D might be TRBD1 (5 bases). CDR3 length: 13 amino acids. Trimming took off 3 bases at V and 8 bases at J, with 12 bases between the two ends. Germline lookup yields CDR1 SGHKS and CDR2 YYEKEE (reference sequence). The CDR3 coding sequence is TGTGCCAGCAGCTGGGGCGGGGGTGAGCCCCAGCATTTT. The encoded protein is CASSWGGGEPQHF.

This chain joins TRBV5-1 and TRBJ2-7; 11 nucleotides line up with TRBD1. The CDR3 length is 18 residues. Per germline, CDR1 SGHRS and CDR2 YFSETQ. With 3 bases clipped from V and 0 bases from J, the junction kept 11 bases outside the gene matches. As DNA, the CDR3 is TGCGCCAGCAGCTGGCGGGACAGGGGGGACGAGAGCTCCTACGAGCAGTACTTC. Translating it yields CASSWRDRGDESSYEQYF.